The sequence of this T cell receptor beta chain was determined in a study of T cells after yellow fever vaccination (dated by TCRdb to between 2018 and 2020). The study in broad terms: Libraries from fractions with low cell numbers were prepared with the SMART-Seq v4 Ultra Low Input RNA kit. Two healthy male donors made up the cohort, one aged 18 to 30 years and the other aged 30 to 40 years. Blood was collected at multiple timepoints before and after primary and secondary immunization, and bulk PBMC replicates and cell subsets were isolated. To follow T-cell clones before and after primary and booster YFV17D yellow fever vaccination, bulk TCR alpha and beta repertoires were sequenced over time.

The instrument given in TCRdb is Illumina NovaSeq 6000. Synthesis of TCR cDNA relied on 5'RACE template switching, a step that introduced a universal primer site along with unique molecular identifiers. Priming for cDNA synthesis came from both the TCR alpha and TCR beta constant segments. Library amplification used two PCR steps, and the second PCR step added sample barcodes and sequencing adapters. Libraries were sequenced on Illumina HiSeq 2500 (2x100 bp) or NovaSeq (2x150 bp). Per the authors' processing: MIGEC was used to demultiplex reads and collapse the reads into UMI consensus sequences, and MiXCR was used for V(D)J alignment. Vaccine-responding clonotypes were defined with edgeR using replicate PBMC samples, requiring FDR below 0.01 and a log2 fold change above 5 up to day 15. Each bulk clonotype was labeled CD4 or CD8 based on which sequenced repertoire, CD4 or CD8, contained the clonotype at higher abundance. TCRdb trimmed public reads at Q25 via fastp, called clones via MiXCR and kept in-frame beta chains. All rows with the same CDR3 protein become a single entry with the most common DNA and genes. Clone size and V and J calls follow TCRdb, not the original study. This sample has roughly 350,000 distinct CDR3 sequences in its table, and about 4% of those were observed once. The top ten hold about 26% of the sample.

The CDR3 sequence holds 14 residues, the cysteine and phenylalanine included. Only the CDR3 DNA stays, 42 bases, in frame from base 1. The germline V gene gives CDR1 as MNHEY and CDR2 as SVGAGI. V is reduced by 2 bases and J by 5 bases, leaving a spacing of 11 bases between them. The paper's findings and limits, for the study overall: Computational filtering was required because FACS-sorted repertoires could contain abundant contaminating clonotypes from the bulk population. The secondary T-cell response was weaker than the primary response but faster, peaking on day 5 instead of day 15. After the booster, most of the clones that had expanded following primary vaccination were detected again (approximately 96% of CD4 and around 88% of CD8), which suggests that memory was broadly maintained. The study included only two donors, which limits how far the findings can be generalized. A small share of clonotypes occurred in both CD4 and CD8 compartments, likely arising from convergent recombination.

Details on this clonotype: Its antigen has not been determined. It has no much larger one-base neighbor in the sample; base qualities were not kept.

What this sample's treatment or condition label stands for: live attenuated yellow fever vaccine strain. At each blood-draw timepoint, two biological replicates of bulk PBMCs were collected. PBMCs were isolated from peripheral blood using a standard Ficoll-Paque protocol. TriZol was used to extract RNA from bulk PBMCs, from CD4 and CD8 fractions, and from dextramer-positive and dextramer-negative fractions. The chain joins TRBV6-5 to TRBJ2-3; perhaps TRBD2 is the D gene, with 5 bases matching. The TCR comes from a man younger than 35 who received the YFV17D yellow fever vaccine. Sequencing was performed on PBMCs, taken 5 days after the yellow fever booster vaccination. This receptor carries the CDR3 CASSYGLAGDTQYF. The DNA sequence is given as TGTGCCAGCAGTTACGGGCTAGCAGGAGATACGCAGTATTTT.